The source of this T cell receptor (beta chain) is a study of beta chain features in type 1 diabetes. The wider study: Across all samples, approximately 99 million sorted cells were examined.

On this clone itself: Its antigen is undetermined.

The CDR3 is made up of 14 amino acids. Germline values: CDR1 KGHSH, CDR2 LQKENI. V lost 2 bases to trimming and J lost 3 bases, with 11 bases between them. Study-level results: People with Type 1 diabetes carried modestly yet significantly shorter TCRB CDR3s in all four CD4+ subsets.

All of the sorted populations showed purity greater than 95%. Since all of the isolated RNA was reverse transcribed, expressed TCRB transcripts were what got sequenced. Clones were read by immunoSEQ multiplex PCR, and TCRdb kept only the in-frame ones, dropping some. The sample yields hundreds of thousands of clones, around an eighth seen once. The chain joins TRBV18 to TRBJ2-7, with D perhaps TRBD1 or TRBD2 (6 bases each). Sequencing was performed on naive CD4+ T cells from blood. The clonotype comes from a man aged 18 to 35 with type 1 diabetes. This CDR3 reads CASSPRGAHYEQYF. The CDR3 coding sequence is TGTGCCAGCTCACCAAGGGGGGCTCACTACGAGCAGTACTTC.